These T cell receptor beta chains were read from a single sample in a study of blood T cell repertoires in COVID-19. Some clones are missing from TCRdb's copy, which holds only in-frame ones; the method was immunoSEQ multiplex PCR. The sample lists around 130,000 clones, 75% to 90% occurring once. The sample was peripheral blood. The receptor set was obtained from a man aged 50 to 60 with active or convalescent COVID-19. The CDR3 runs from the conserved cysteine through the conserved F or W. A D gene is named only where the DNA matches it firmly. Clone size is shown for a subset of rows, as once, few, many or a class of expanded clone.

d_gene,j_gene,v_gene,abundance,CDR3aa,CDR3nt
TRBD2,TRBJ2-1,TRBV7-8,-,CASSLFSRGPTSGSGIWEFF,TGTGCCAGCAGCTTATTCTCCAGGGGCCCGACTAGCGGGAGCGGGATTTGGGAGTTCTTC
TRBD1,TRBJ1-4,TRBV28,-,CASYRRGFEKLFF,TGTGCCAGCTATCGCAGGGGGTTTGAAAAACTGTTTTTT
TRBD2,TRBJ2-7,TRBV3-1/TRBV3-2,-,CASSPSGSVYEQYF,TGTGCCAGCAGCCCTAGCGGGAGTGTCTACGAGCAGTACTTC
TRBD2,TRBJ2-1,TRBV4-1,once,CASSQDRLAAEFF,TGCGCCAGCAGCCAAGACAGACTAGCAGCGGAGTTCTTC
-,TRBJ1-3,TRBV11-2,-,CASSEDSSGNTIYF,TGTGCCAGCAGCGAAGACAGCTCTGGAAACACCATATATTTT
TRBD1,TRBJ1-1,TRBV7-2,-,CASRDRRGNTEAFF,TGTGCCAGCAGGGACAGGAGGGGTAACACTGAAGCTTTCTTT
-,TRBJ2-2,TRBV5-1,-,CASSLGQGNTGELFF,TGCGCCAGCAGCCTCGGCCAGGGCAACACCGGGGAGCTGTTTTTT
-,TRBJ1-5,TRBV29-1,once,CSVETGLNQPQHF,TGCAGCGTTGAGACAGGCCTCAATCAGCCCCAGCATTTT
TRBD1,TRBJ1-2,TRBV4-1,-,CASSRTGEATYGYTF,TGCGCCAGCAGCCGGACAGGGGAGGCCACCTATGGCTACACCTTC
-,TRBJ2-7,TRBV9,-,CASSVAPGAYEQYF,TGTGCCAGCAGCGTAGCCCCAGGGGCCTACGAGCAGTACTTC
-,TRBJ1-1,TRBV3-1/TRBV3-2,-,CASRFEIPGQLNTEAFF,TGTGCCAGCAGGTTCGAGATTCCGGGACAACTGAACACTGAAGCTTTCTTT
-,TRBJ2-7,TRBV6-5,-,CASSTLALPYEQYF,TGTGCCAGCAGTACCCTTGCGCTGCCCTACGAGCAGTACTTC
-,TRBJ1-5,TRBV7-9,-,CASSLLGADDQPQHF,TGTGCCAGCAGCTTACTTGGGGCGGACGATCAGCCCCAGCATTTT
-,TRBJ2-1,TRBV10-3,-,CAISPEINEQFF,TGTGCCATCAGCCCGGAGATCAATGAGCAGTTCTTC
TRBD2,TRBJ2-7,TRBV29-1,once,CSVETLAGGSYEQYF,TGCAGCGTTGAAACACTAGCGGGAGGCTCCTACGAGCAGTACTTC
TRBD1,TRBJ1-2,TRBV5-6,-,CASSRDRGHYGYTF,TGTGCCAGCAGCCGGGACAGGGGGCACTATGGCTACACCTTC
TRBD1,TRBJ1-2,TRBV28,-,CASRTIGQGPYGYTF,TGTGCCAGCAGAACCATCGGACAGGGACCCTATGGCTACACCTTC
TRBD2,TRBJ2-7,TRBV6-1,-,CASSEAPSGSSSEQYF,TGTGCCAGCAGTGAAGCCCCTAGCGGGAGTAGTTCCGAGCAGTACTTC
-,TRBJ2-1,TRBV20-1,-,CSASHLTGSYNEQFF,TGCAGTGCTAGTCATCTAACAGGCTCCTACAATGAGCAGTTCTTC
TRBD2,TRBJ2-1,TRBV9,-,CASSVGTSGGASEQFF,TGTGCCAGCAGCGTAGGCACTAGCGGGGGGGCAAGTGAGCAGTTCTTC
TRBD1,TRBJ1-6,TRBV2,-,CASRPAGAGGFSYNSPLHF,TGTGCCAGCAGGCCGGCTGGGGCAGGGGGTTTCTCCTATAATTCACCCCTCCACTTT
-,TRBJ2-2,TRBV7-2,-,CASSLDVGGPITGELFF,TGTGCCAGCAGCTTAGATGTCGGGGGGCCGATCACCGGGGAGCTGTTTTTT
-,TRBJ1-5,TRBV7-8,-,CASSLNRGPGNQPQHF,TGTGCCAGCAGCTTAAACCGAGGGCCGGGGAATCAGCCCCAGCATTTT
-,TRBJ2-7,TRBV2,-,CASNRGVYEQYF,TGTGCCAGCAACCGGGGTGTTTACGAGCAGTACTTC
-,TRBJ2-7,TRBV5-4,-,CASSRRDSTYEQYF,TGTGCCAGCAGCCGGCGGGACAGCACCTACGAGCAGTACTTC
-,TRBJ1-6,TRBV27,-,CASSFLAIGSPLHF,TGTGCCAGCAGTTTCCTAGCTATCGGTTCACCCCTCCACTTT
-,TRBJ1-2,TRBV5-1,-,CASSSLQGSYGYTF,TGCGCCAGCAGTTCGTTACAGGGCTCCTATGGCTACACCTTC
TRBD1,TRBJ1-5,TRBV19,-,CASSIDREGNQPQHF,TGTGCCAGTAGTATTGACAGGGAGGGCAATCAGCCCCAGCATTTT
-,TRBJ2-7,TRBV18,-,CASSPLQATYEQYF,TGTGCCAGCTCACCATTACAGGCAACCTACGAGCAGTACTTC
-,TRBJ2-1,TRBV7-2,-,CASSLKTLSYNEQFF,TGTGCCAGCAGCTTAAAAACTCTCTCCTACAATGAGCAGTTCTTC
-,TRBJ2-1,TRBV30,-,CACYFRLGNEQFF,TGTGCCTGCTACTTCCGACTAGGGAATGAGCAGTTCTTC
-,TRBJ1-5,TRBV7-2,-,CASSLGPGIAHQHF,TGTGCCAGCAGCTTAGGACCAGGGATTGCCCATCAGCATTTT
TRBD1,TRBJ2-3,TRBV11-2,-,CASSLSGGGSTDTQYF,TGTGCCAGCAGCTTATCAGGGGGCGGTAGCACAGATACGCAGTATTTT
-,TRBJ1-4,TRBV12-3/TRBV12-4,-,CASRNTLNEKLFF,TGTGCCAGCAGAAACACATTAAATGAAAAACTGTTTTTT
-,TRBJ2-7,TRBV5-6,-,CASGSGGGQYF,TGTGCCAGCGGATCGGGGGGCGGGCAGTACTTC
TRBD2,TRBJ2-1,TRBV15,-,CATSRASGNYNEQFF,TGTGCCACCAGCAGAGCTAGCGGGAATTACAATGAGCAGTTCTTC
TRBD1,TRBJ2-5,TRBV6-5,-,CASATDRGETQYF,TGTGCCAGCGCTACCGACAGGGGGGAGACCCAGTACTTC
TRBD1,TRBJ1-2,TRBV29-1,-,CSVAYPGQGRLGYGYTF,TGCAGCGTTGCATATCCGGGACAGGGGCGATTGGGCTATGGCTACACCTTC
-,TRBJ2-1,TRBV30,once,CAWSRSGGLLNEQFF,TGTGCCTGGAGTCGTTCCGGGGGGCTCCTAAATGAGCAGTTCTTC
TRBD1,TRBJ1-5,TRBV9,few,CASSAGQGNQPQHF,TGTGCCAGCAGCGCCGGACAGGGAAATCAGCCCCAGCATTTT
TRBD1,TRBJ2-1,TRBV7-6,many,CASSLDQGQGLTEQFF,TGTGCCAGCAGCTTAGACCAGGGACAGGGGTTAACTGAGCAGTTCTTC
TRBD1,TRBJ2-3,TRBV27,-,CASSTYRGDTQYF,TGTGCCAGCAGTACATACAGGGGAGATACGCAGTATTTT
TRBD2,TRBJ2-7,TRBV5-1,once,CASSPLRTSGRVDEQYF,TGCGCCAGCAGCCCGTTAAGGACTAGCGGGAGGGTGGACGAGCAGTACTTC
-,TRBJ2-4,TRBV14,-,CASSLDAEIQYF,TGTGCCAGCAGCCTAGACGCGGAGATTCAGTACTTC
-,TRBJ2-5,TRBV5-4,-,CASSLDRVETQYF,TGTGCCAGCAGCTTGGACAGGGTAGAGACCCAGTACTTC
TRBD1,TRBJ1-4,TRBV29-1,-,CSVGTGGFEKLFF,TGCAGCGTCGGGACAGGGGGCTTTGAAAAACTGTTTTTT
TRBD1,TRBJ1-2,TRBV10-1,-,CASSRDRDGYTF,TGCGCCAGCAGCCGGGACAGGGACGGCTACACCTTC
TRBD2,TRBJ2-1,TRBV14,few,CASNQAGGPFDEQFF,TGTGCCAGCAACCAAGCGGGAGGGCCTTTCGATGAGCAGTTCTTC
-,TRBJ1-3,TRBV7-6,-,CASSAGGGKGNTIYF,TGTGCCAGCAGCGCGGGAGGGGGAAAAGGAAACACCATATATTTT
-,TRBJ1-2,TRBV15,-,CATSRTFEGTGGYTF,TGTGCCACCAGCAGAACTTTTGAAGGTACAGGGGGCTACACCTTC
-,TRBJ2-6,TRBV19,-,CASSTSTATGSGANVLTF,TGTGCCAGTAGTACCTCGACAGCTACTGGCTCTGGGGCCAACGTCCTGACTTTC
TRBD1,TRBJ1-5,TRBV24-1,-,CATSGTGSEQPQHF,TGTGCCACTTCCGGGACAGGGTCGGAGCAGCCCCAGCATTTT
-,TRBJ1-3,TRBV5-1,-,CASSFSPGGAGNTIYF,TGCGCCAGCAGCTTTTCTCCAGGAGGGGCTGGAAACACCATATATTTT
TRBD2,TRBJ2-3,TRBV7-6,-,CASSLAPSGGALDTQYF,TGTGCCAGCAGCTTAGCTCCCAGCGGGGGGGCCTTAGATACGCAGTATTTT
-,TRBJ1-5,TRBV2,-,CASSEITGLQHF,TGTGCCAGCAGTGAGATAACAGGGCTCCAGCATTTT
TRBD2,TRBJ2-7,TRBV3-1/TRBV3-2,-,CASSPWAGGPYEQYF,TGTGCCAGCAGCCCCTGGGCGGGAGGGCCCTACGAGCAGTACTTC
-,TRBJ2-7,TRBV19,-,CASASSSRAHEQYF,TGTGCCAGTGCCTCGAGCAGCAGGGCCCACGAGCAGTACTTC
TRBD1,TRBJ1-2,TRBV5-1,-,CASSLAGTGNYGYTF,TGCGCCAGCAGCTTGGCCGGGACAGGGAACTATGGCTACACCTTC
-,TRBJ1-5,TRBV30,few,CAWSVSRINQPQHF,TGTGCCTGGAGTGTAAGCAGGATCAATCAGCCCCAGCATTTT